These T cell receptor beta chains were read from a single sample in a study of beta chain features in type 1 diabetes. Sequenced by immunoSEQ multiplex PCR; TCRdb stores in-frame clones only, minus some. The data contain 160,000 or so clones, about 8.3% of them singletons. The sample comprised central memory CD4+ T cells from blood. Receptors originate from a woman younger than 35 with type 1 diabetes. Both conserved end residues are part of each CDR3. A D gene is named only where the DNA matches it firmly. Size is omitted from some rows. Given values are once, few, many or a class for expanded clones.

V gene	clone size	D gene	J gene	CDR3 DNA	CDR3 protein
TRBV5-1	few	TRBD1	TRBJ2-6	TGCGCCACCTCCGGGACAGGGACCACTGGGGCCAACGTCCTGACTTTC	CATSGTGTTGANVLTF
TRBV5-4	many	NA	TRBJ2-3	TGTGCCAGCAGCCTACCGGAGGGCACAGATACGCAGTATTTT	CASSLPEGTDTQYF
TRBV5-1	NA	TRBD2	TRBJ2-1	TGCGCCAGCAGCTCAGCGTCGGGACTAGCGGGAGGTGGAGAGCAGTTCTTC	CASSSASGLAGGGEQFF
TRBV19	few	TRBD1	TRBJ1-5	TGTGCCAGTAGAGGGGGACAGTTAAATCAGCCCCAGCATTTT	CASRGGQLNQPQHF
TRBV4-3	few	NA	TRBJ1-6	TGCGCCAGCAGCCAAGATGTTGGTGGAACTACTAATTCACCCCTCCACTTT	CASSQDVGGTTNSPLHF
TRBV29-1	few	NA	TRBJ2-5	TGCAGCTGGGGCGGGGCCCAAGAGACCCAGTACTTC	CSWGGAQETQYF
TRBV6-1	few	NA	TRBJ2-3	TGTGCCAGCAGGGCCAGTGAACCCACGCAGTATTTT	CASRASEPTQYF
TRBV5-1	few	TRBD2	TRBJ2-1	TGCGCCAGCAGCAGTTCCGGGACTAGCTACAATGAGCAGTTCTTC	CASSSSGTSYNEQFF
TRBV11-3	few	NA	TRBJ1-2	TGTGCCAGCAGCTTAGTCCGCGGGGTGAGCGGCTACACCTTC	CASSLVRGVSGYTF
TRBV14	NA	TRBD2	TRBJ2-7	TGTGCCAGCAGCCCGGGACTAGGGCTGGAGCAGTACTTC	CASSPGLGLEQYF
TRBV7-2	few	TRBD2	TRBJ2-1	TGTGCCAGCAGCCTCGCCCTCCGGGGGGGGAATGAGCAGTTCTTC	CASSLALRGGNEQFF
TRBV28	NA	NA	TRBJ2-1	TGTGCCAGCAGTTTGCCCCAGAACAACAATGAGCAGTTCTTC	CASSLPQNNNEQFF
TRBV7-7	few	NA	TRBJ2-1	TGTGCTAGCAGCTTAAGTGACGGGACCTACAATGAGCAGTTCTTC	CASSLSDGTYNEQFF
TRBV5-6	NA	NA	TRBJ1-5	TGTGCCAGCAGCTTTATCAATCAGCCCCAGCATTTT	CASSFINQPQHF
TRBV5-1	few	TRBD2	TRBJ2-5	TGCGCCAGCAGCGGGAGGGACTTAGCCACTGGGACCCAGTACTTC	CASSGRDLATGTQYF
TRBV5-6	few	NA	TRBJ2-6	TGTGCCAGCGACTCAACCTCTGGGGCCAACGTCCTGACTTTC	CASDSTSGANVLTF
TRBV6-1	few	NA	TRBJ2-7	TGTGCCAGCACTGAATACGGACAGAACGAAGCCTACGAGCAGTACTTC	CASTEYGQNEAYEQYF
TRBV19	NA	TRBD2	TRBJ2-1	TGTGCCAGTAGTCCCCGGACTAGCGGGAGAAATGAGCAGTTCTTC	CASSPRTSGRNEQFF
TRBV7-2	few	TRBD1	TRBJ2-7	TGTGCCAGCAGCGTAGCGACAGGGGGAGGAGAGCAGTACTTC	CASSVATGGGEQYF
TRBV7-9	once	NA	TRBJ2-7	TGTGCCAGCAGCCCCCCGGGAGTAGCCTACGAGCAGTACTTC	CASSPPGVAYEQYF
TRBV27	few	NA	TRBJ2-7	TGTGCCAGCAGGGAGGGAGTACTACAGGAGCAGTACTTC	CASREGVLQEQYF
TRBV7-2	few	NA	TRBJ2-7	TGTGCCAGCAGAACAAGCGGGTCCTACGAGCAGTACTTC	CASRTSGSYEQYF
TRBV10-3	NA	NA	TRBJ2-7	TGTGCCATCAGTGAGGCAGGGGCCGAGCAGTACTTC	CAISEAGAEQYF
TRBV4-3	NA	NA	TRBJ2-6	TGCGCCAGCAGCCAAGCTCAGGCTCTCTCTGGGGCCAACGTCCTGACTTTC	CASSQAQALSGANVLTF
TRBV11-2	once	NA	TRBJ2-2	TGTGCCAGCAGCCTCGACACCGGGGAGCTGTTTTTT	CASSLDTGELFF
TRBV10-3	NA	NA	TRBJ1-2	TGTGCCATCAGTGAGTCGGGGGGGGCCGCCTATGGCTACACCTTC	CAISESGGAAYGYTF
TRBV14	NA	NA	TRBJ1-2	TGTGCCAGCAGCCAAGCGGGGTATGGCTACACCTTC	CASSQAGYGYTF
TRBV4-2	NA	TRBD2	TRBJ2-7	TGTGCCAGCAGCCCCGGAGCGGGAGTCACCTACGAGCAGTACTTC	CASSPGAGVTYEQYF
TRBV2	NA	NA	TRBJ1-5	TGTGCCAGCAGTGAAGCGCGGGGGGGTGGTCAGCCCCAGCATTTT	CASSEARGGGQPQHF
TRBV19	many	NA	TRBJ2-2	TGTGCCAGTACCCGACAGATAGACACCGGGGAGCTGTTTTTT	CASTRQIDTGELFF
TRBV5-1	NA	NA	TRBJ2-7	TGCGCCAGCAGCTTGGAACCGACAGACTACGAGCAGTACTTC	CASSLEPTDYEQYF
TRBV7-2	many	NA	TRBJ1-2	TGTGCCAGCAGCCCGGACAGCTCCTATGGCTACACCTTC	CASSPDSSYGYTF
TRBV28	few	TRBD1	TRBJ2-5	TGTGCCAGCAGTTTAGGACAGGGATTACAAGAGACCCAGTACTTC	CASSLGQGLQETQYF
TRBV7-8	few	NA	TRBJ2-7	TGTGCCAGCAGCTCGACTTCAGGGTCCGTAGCCTACGAGCAGTACTTC	CASSSTSGSVAYEQYF
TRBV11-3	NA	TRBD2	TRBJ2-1	TGTGCCAGCAGGCTAGCGGGAGGCCTGAACAATGAGCAGTTCTTC	CASRLAGGLNNEQFF
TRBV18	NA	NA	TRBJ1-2	TGTGCCAGCTCACCATCAGGGCCCGATGGCTACACCTTC	CASSPSGPDGYTF
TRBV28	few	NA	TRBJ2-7	TGTGCCAGCAGTCCACACCGCACACCCTACGAGCAGTACTTC	CASSPHRTPYEQYF
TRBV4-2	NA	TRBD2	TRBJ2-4	TGTGCCAGCAGCCACGCGATAGCGGGAGGCGCCTTCGTAGCCAAAAACATTCAGTACTTC	CASSHAIAGGAFVAKNIQYF
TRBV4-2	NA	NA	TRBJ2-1	TGTGCCAGCAGCCAATTGATCCAGGGCGCCTACAATGAGCAGTTCTTC	CASSQLIQGAYNEQFF
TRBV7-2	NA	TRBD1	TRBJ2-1	TGTGCCAGCAGCTCGGACAGGGTGAGTGAGCAGTTCTTC	CASSSDRVSEQFF
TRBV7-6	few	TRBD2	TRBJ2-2	TGTGCCAGCAGCTTAGCGATGCGGGGAGGGACCGGGGAGCTGTTTTTT	CASSLAMRGGTGELFF
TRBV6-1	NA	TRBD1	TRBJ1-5	TGTGCCAGCAGTGGGCAGGGGGGTAATCAGCCCCAGCATTTT	CASSGQGGNQPQHF
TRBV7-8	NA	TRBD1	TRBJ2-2	TGTGCCAGCAGCCAGGGACAGAACGGGGAGCTGTTTTTT	CASSQGQNGELFF
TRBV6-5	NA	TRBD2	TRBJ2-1	TGTGCCAGCAGTTACCCCGGGGGGAATGAGCAGTTCTTC	CASSYPGGNEQFF
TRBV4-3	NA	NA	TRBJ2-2	TGCGCCAGCAGCCAGGGCTACACGAACACCGGGGAGCTGTTTTTT	CASSQGYTNTGELFF
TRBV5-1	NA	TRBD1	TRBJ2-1	TGCGCCAGCAGCTCCCCCCCGGGACAGGGCTTTGGGAATGAGCAGTTCTTC	CASSSPPGQGFGNEQFF
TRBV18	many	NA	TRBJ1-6	TGTGCCAGCTCACCAGACAGAGGCTCACCCCTCCACTTT	CASSPDRGSPLHF
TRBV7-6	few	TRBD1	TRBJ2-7	TGTGCCAGCGGCAGGGACAGGGCGGGGGAGCAGTACTTC	CASGRDRAGEQYF
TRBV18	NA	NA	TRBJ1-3	TGTGCCAGCTCCCCTGGGACAGGAAACACCATATATTTT	CASSPGTGNTIYF